The rows below give T cell receptor beta chains drawn from one sample of a study of PD-L1 blockade in urothelial cancer. Produced via immunoSEQ multiplex PCR; TCRdb's table is partial and in-frame only. The table shows about 71,000 clones, with roughly nine tenths occurring only once. Sequences were derived from PBMCs, sampled around atezolizumab (anti-PD-L1) treatment. The source is a man aged 55 to 70 with urothelial cancer. The CDR3 runs from the conserved cysteine through the conserved F or W. Each record gives: V gene, D gene, CDR3 protein. The D gene is left open where the match is weak.

V: TRBV6-1
D: TRBD2
CDR3: CASSRDYSYNEQFF

V: TRBV18
D: .
CDR3: CASSSQEGNNQPQHF

V: TRBV9
D: .
CDR3: CASSVEGTGNTGELFF

V: TRBV10-1
D: TRBD1
CDR3: CASRQGFRNQPQHF

V: TRBV4-1
D: .
CDR3: CASSQLSGADTQYF

V: TRBV7-2
D: .
CDR3: CASSLRQVYEQYF

V: TRBV18
D: TRBD1
CDR3: CASSPATGAGNQPQHF

V: TRBV18
D: TRBD2
CDR3: CASSPLGSSSGSSYEQYF

V: TRBV7-9
D: .
CDR3: CASSLAGGRDEQYF

V: TRBV4-3
D: .
CDR3: CASSQRTAGNTIYF

V: TRBV5-1
D: .
CDR3: CASRKVGGSGDEQFF

V: TRBV7-9
D: .
CDR3: CASDNGGTYTF

V: TRBV28
D: .
CDR3: CASSTIRGSYGYTF

V: TRBV5-1
D: TRBD2
CDR3: CASSRGGGVTDTQYF

V: TRBV21-1
D: .
CDR3: CASSKDEETASRSGNTIYF

V: TRBV12-5
D: TRBD1
CDR3: CASGQDRDPNTEAFF

V: TRBV18
D: TRBD1
CDR3: CASSPMQGAYTGELFF

V: TRBV6-5
D: .
CDR3: CASRKRNQPQHF

V: TRBV30
D: TRBD1
CDR3: CAWSEGGTGTSVDF

V: TRBV25-1
D: .
CDR3: CASSELTGNQETQYF

V: TRBV7-9
D: .
CDR3: CASSFIPTGSYEQYF

V: TRBV19
D: TRBD2
CDR3: CASSGRALSYEQYF

V: TRBV2
D: TRBD2
CDR3: CASKVGGGQTQYF

V: TRBV19
D: TRBD2
CDR3: CASSMAGTSGTVSSYNEQFF